What follows are 27 T cell receptor beta chains derived from one specimen sequenced in a study of Graves' ophthalmopathy and Graves' hyperthyroidism. Amplification of TCR beta CDR3 regions used RNA transcripts. Following a first-round RT-PCR that used HTBI primers, a second-round multiplex PCR was carried out. TCRdb ran MiXCR on the multiplex PCR reads and lists one entry per CDR3 protein. The sample holds almost 750,000 distinct CDR3 sequences, roughly 41% seen once. Sequenced material: peripheral blood. The receptors were sampled from an adult man with Graves' ophthalmopathy.

This clonotype came up many times. This chain connects TRBV19 to TRBJ1-1, with a possible D match to TRBD1 (6 bases). Germline values: CDR1 LNHDA, CDR2 SQIVND (reference sequence). This CDR3 region has 14 residues. The V end was cut by 3 bases, the J end by 3 bases, with 11 bases between. CDR3: CASSIGGQDTEAFF. CDR3 nucleotide sequence: TGTGCCAGTAGTATCGGGGGGCAGGACACTGAAGCTTTCTTT.

The chain combines TRBV4-2 with TRBJ1-1; D is possibly TRBD1 (5 bases). Trimming stripped 2 bases from V and 10 bases from J, with 11 bases between. The CDR3 consists of 12 residues. Germline V CDR1 and CDR2: LGHNA, YNFKEQ. The CDR3 reads CASSQTTGPAFF. The CDR3 DNA reads as TGTGCCAGCAGCCAAACAACAGGCCCAGCTTTCTTT.

The chain is built from TRBV20-1 and TRBJ1-1, with D possibly matching TRBD1 (5 bases). V was pared by 1 base and J by 5 bases, with 20 bases between. CDR1 is DFQATT and CDR2 is SNEGSKA in the germline V gene (reference sequence). The length of the CDR3 is 16 residues. CDR3 sequence reads: CSARAFTGTEFTEAFF. Written as DNA, the CDR3 is TGCAGTGCTAGAGCTTTTACAGGTACGGAGTTTACTGAAGCTTTCTTT.

The V gene is TRBV10-3, the J gene TRBJ1-6, with D possibly TRBD1 on 6 matching bases. The germline V and J ends were trimmed by 10 bases and 9 bases, with 19 bases remaining between them. Germline V CDR1 and CDR2: ENHRY, SYGVKD. This CDR3 spans 14 amino acids. CDR3 sequence: CASRSAGVVSPLHF. The CDR3 DNA reads TGTGCCAGCAGAAGCGCAGGGGTTGTTTCACCCCTCCACTTT.

This clonotype was observed a few times. The genes are TRBV7-2 and TRBJ1-5; D perhaps matches TRBD1 (5 bases). Germline assignment: CDR1 SGHTA and CDR2 FQGNSA. Trimming cost V 5 bases and J 4 bases, with 15 bases left between them. This CDR3 is 15 amino acids long. This CDR3 is CASSQTDSRNQPQHF. As DNA, the CDR3 is TGTGCCAGCAGCCAAACTGACAGTAGAAATCAGCCCCAGCATTTT.

This clonotype showed up many times. The rearrangement joins TRBV19 to TRBJ1-2, with D tentatively TRBD1 (6 bases). The CDR3 is made up of 12 amino acids. Germline CDR1 LNHDA, CDR2 SQIVND (reference sequence). The V gene lost 10 bases and the J gene lost 14 bases, with 23 bases spanning the gap. CDR3 protein: CATQNRVDGVTF. DNA for the CDR3: TGTGCCACCCAGAACAGGGTCGATGGAGTAACCTTC.

This clonotype turned up a few times. The CDR3 sequence is CASSSDRTAYGYTF. The CDR3 DNA reads as TGTGCCAGCAGCTCCGACAGGACCGCTTATGGCTACACCTTC. The rearrangement joins TRBV12-3 or TRBV12-4 to TRBJ1-2, with D possibly being TRBD1 (6 bases). V lost 6 bases to trimming and J lost 5 bases, with 16 bases between them. CDR3 length equals 14 residues.

This clonotype was detected ten times or more. The J gene is TRBJ1-6, the V gene TRBV25-1, with D possibly matching TRBD1 (6 bases). Per the germline V gene, CDR1 is MGHDK and CDR2 is SYGVNS. The CDR3 is made up of 15 amino acids. V dropped 6 bases and J dropped 6 bases, with 15 bases sitting between them. DNA for the CDR3: TGTGCCAGCAGCCCGAATGGGGGCGGTAATTCACCCCTCCACTTT. It specifies CASSPNGGGNSPLHF.

This clonotype was seen repeatedly, ten times or more. The rearrangement links TRBV7-3 to TRBJ1-2, with TRBD1 identical over 10 bases. Losses at the gene ends were 5 bases for V and 8 bases for J; bases not matched to a gene: 5. The germline V gene has CDR1 SGHTA and CDR2 FQGTGA. This CDR3 is built from 13 residues. CDR3 bases: TGTGCCAGCAGCCCGACAGGGGGCCGGGGCTACACCTTC. Protein product: CASSPTGGRGYTF.

The chain uses TRBV29-1 and TRBJ2-7; 12 bases match TRBD2. V was pared by 7 bases and J by 1 base, with 8 bases of the junction left unmatched. CDR1 and CDR2 (germline): SQVTM, ANQGSEA. This CDR3 is built from 15 residues. CDR3 in amino acids: CSAKGTSGPSYEQYF. The CDR3 DNA sequence: TGCAGCGCCAAAGGGACTAGCGGGCCGTCCTACGAGCAGTACTTC.

This clonotype was counted ten times or more. The chain links TRBV20-1 to TRBJ2-7; TRBD1 agrees at 8 bases. The junction had 12 bases not matched to a gene; V was cut back by 5 bases and J by 6 bases. Germline CDR1 is DFQATT and CDR2 is SNEGSKA (reference sequence). This CDR3 comprises 14 residues. The CDR3 bases are TGCAGTGCTCTACGGACAGGGATAACCGGCGAGCAGTACTTC. This codes for CSALRTGITGEQYF.

This clonotype was seen a few times. The V and J genes are TRBV6-4 and TRBJ2-2; no definite D call. V lost 2 bases and J 1 base, leaving 8 bases between the germline ends. This CDR3 comprises 15 residues. The germline V gene has CDR1 MRHNA and CDR2 SNTAGT. As DNA, the CDR3 is TGTGCCAGCAGTGACCTCGCAGGGAACACCGGGGAGCTGTTTTTT. This gives the protein CASSDLAGNTGELFF.

There are many counts of this clonotype. This chain links TRBV20-1 with TRBJ2-7; no reliable D call. This CDR3 has 11 amino acids. V lost 6 bases, J lost 4 bases, and 10 bases lay in between. Germline CDR1 DFQATT, CDR2 SNEGSKA (reference sequence). CDR3 region: CSASWGYEQYF. The CDR3 DNA follows: TGCAGTGCGTCCTGGGGTTACGAGCAGTACTTC.

As concerns this clonotype: Since a much larger clone is just one base distant, this may be a read error. The chain couples TRBV7-9 to TRBJ1-1; D is perhaps TRBD1 (6 bases). The germline CDR1 and CDR2 sequences are SEHNR and FQNEAQ (reference sequence). Trimming shortened V by 4 bases and J by 3 bases, and 12 bases separated the two germline ends. The CDR3 is made up of 14 amino acids. CDR3 region: CASSSQDSYTEAFF. The CDR3 coding sequence is TGTGCCAGCAGCTCGCAGGACAGCTACACTGAAGCTTTCTTT. Full variable domain (missing parts from reference TRBV7-9 and TRBJ1-1): DTGVSQNPRHKITKRGQNVTFRCDPISEHNRLYWYRQTLGQGPEFLTYFQNEAQLEKSRLLSDRFSAERPKGSFSTLEIQRTEQGDSAMYLCASSSQDSYTEAFFGQGTRLTVV.

This chain links TRBV2 with TRBJ1-2, with D unresolved. Germline CDR1 SNHLY, CDR2 FYNNEI. The CDR3 runs 15 residues. Trimming cost V 8 bases and J 8 bases, with 24 bases left between them. The CDR3 DNA sequence: TGTGCCAGCTCACTACGTCTGGGTTCCCTTGAGGGCTACACCTTC. It codes for CASSLRLGSLEGYTF.

This clonotype was seen many times. This chain connects TRBV10-3 to TRBJ1-1; D is uncertain. This CDR3 is 13 amino acids long. The germline V and J ends were trimmed by 3 bases and 5 bases, with 10 bases remaining between them. Germline assignment: CDR1 ENHRY and CDR2 SYGVKD. This chain's CDR3 is CAISEDKRTEAFF. As DNA, the CDR3 is TGTGCCATCAGTGAAGATAAGAGGACTGAAGCTTTCTTT.

J is TRBJ2-7 and V is TRBV10-3; D might be TRBD1 (5 bases). The germline V and J ends were trimmed by 10 bases and 3 bases, with 16 bases remaining between them. The length of the CDR3 is 13 residues. Germline-derived CDR1 and CDR2 are ENHRY and SYGVKD. CDR3 in DNA: TGTGCCAGCAGGGAAGGTGCGGACTACGAGCAGTACTTC. This gives the protein CASREGADYEQYF.

The rearrangement uses TRBV7-2 and TRBJ2-7; D might be TRBD2 (6 bases). The assigned J gene may be wrong: the sequence end matches TRBJ2-1 better. The CDR3 length is 14 residues. Germline V gene sequence: CDR1 SGHTA, CDR2 FQGNSA. The CDR3 DNA sequence: TGTGCCAGCAGCCTCAAGGCGGGGTTCAATGAGCAGTTCTTC. Its translation: CASSLKAGFNEQFF.

V and J are TRBV19 and TRBJ2-7; 8 bases align to TRBD2. Germline V gives CDR1 LNHDA, CDR2 SQIVND (reference sequence). Trimming cost V 1 base and J 7 bases; bases outside gene matches: 3. The CDR3 has 13 residues. This CDR3 is CASSIGLAGEQYF. In nucleotides, the CDR3 is TGTGCCAGTAGTATAGGGCTAGCGGGTGAGCAGTACTTC.

This rearrangement joins TRBV6-5 to TRBJ2-7, with a tentative D call TRBD2 (5 bases). CDR3 length: 13 residues. Germline V CDR1 and CDR2: MNHEY, SVGAGI. V was trimmed by 9 bases and J by 7 bases, leaving 19 bases between them. Written as DNA, the CDR3 is TGTGCCAGTAAAAGGGCCCTCCGCGGGGAGCAGTACTTC. Translation gives CASKRALRGEQYF.

This CDR3 is CASSLTVLKGSEQYF. CDR3 DNA sequence: TGTGCCAGCAGCTTAACGGTCCTGAAAGGGAGCGAGCAGTACTTC. This chain links TRBV7-2 with TRBJ2-7, with a weak D call TRBD2 (5 bases). From germline, CDR1 is SGHTA and CDR2 FQGNSA. V lost 2 bases and J lost 6, with 17 bases in between. CDR3 length: 15 residues.

The J gene is TRBJ1-1, the V gene TRBV19; no reliable D call. The CDR3 runs to 18 residues. Germline loops: CDR1 LNHDA, CDR2 SQIVND (reference sequence). Trimming took off 0 bases at V and 8 bases at J, with 25 bases between the two ends. In DNA form, the CDR3 reads TGTGCCAGTAGTATAGATACACTGCTGGCGGGAGCCCGAGGGGAAGCTTTCTTT. This codes for CASSIDTLLAGARGEAFF. Full variable domain (rest looked up from reference TRBV19 and TRBJ1-1): DGGITQSPKYLFRKEGQNVTLSCEQNLNHDAMYWYRQDPGQGLRLIYYSQIVNDFQKGDIAEGYSVSREKKESFPLTVTSAQKNPTAFYLCASSIDTLLAGARGEAFFGQGTRLTVV.

This chain uses TRBV29-1 with TRBJ1-1; D ambiguous. This CDR3 region has 15 residues. The germline V gene has CDR1 SQVTM and CDR2 ANQGSEA. Here the CDR3 reads CSARDSRAPSTEAFF. The CDR3 DNA sequence: TGCAGTGCTAGAGATTCGCGAGCCCCTAGCACTGAAGCTTTCTTT.

This chain joins TRBV5-4 and TRBJ1-1, with TRBD1 identical over 9 bases. The CDR3 consists of 15 residues. Germline V gene data show CDR1 as SGHNT and CDR2 as YYREEE (reference sequence). Unmatched junction bases numbered 8, after V lost 4 bases and J lost 4 bases. This CDR3 reads CASSPRDREATEAFF. The CDR3 region has the DNA TGTGCCAGCAGCCCCCGGGACAGGGAGGCCACTGAAGCTTTCTTT.

This clonotype was counted ten times or more. The V gene is TRBV7-9, the J gene TRBJ1-3; D is uncertain. This CDR3 is 14 amino acids long. The V end lost 3 bases, the J end lost 1 base, and 7 bases lay between the germline ends. Germline loops: CDR1 SEHNR, CDR2 FQNEAQ (reference sequence). The CDR3 loop is CASSFSESGNTIYF. The DNA of the CDR3 is TGTGCCAGCAGCTTTAGTGAGTCTGGAAACACCATATATTTT.

The V and J genes are TRBV7-9 and TRBJ2-2; D might be TRBD1 or TRBD2, each matching 6 bases. The CDR3 length is 16 residues. The germline V and J ends were trimmed by 6 bases and 7 bases, with 21 bases remaining between them. Germline-derived CDR1 and CDR2 are SEHNR and FQNEAQ (reference sequence). CDR3 nucleotide sequence: TGTGCCAGCAGTGTCAGACAGGCGGCGGGGAGCGGGGAGCTGTTTTTT. It is translated as CASSVRQAAGSGELFF.

This clonotype has just one count. The chain joins TRBV5-4 to TRBJ2-7; 8 bases map to TRBD2. Germline assignment: CDR1 SGHNT and CDR2 YYREEE (reference sequence). The CDR3 covers 15 residues. The V gene end was trimmed by 0 bases and the J gene end by 5 bases; junction bases not matched to a gene: 7. This chain's CDR3 is CASSLVAGKKDEQYF. The CDR3 DNA sequence: TGTGCCAGCAGCTTGGTAGCGGGAAAAAAGGACGAGCAGTACTTC.